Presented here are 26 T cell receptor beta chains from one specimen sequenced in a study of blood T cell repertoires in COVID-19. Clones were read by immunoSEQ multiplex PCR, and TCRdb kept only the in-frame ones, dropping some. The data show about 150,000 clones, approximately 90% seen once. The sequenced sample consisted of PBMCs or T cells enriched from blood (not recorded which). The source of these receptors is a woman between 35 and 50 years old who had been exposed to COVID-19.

CDR3 region: CASSAGTGGFQPQHF. The CDR3 nucleotides are TGTGCCAGCAGCGCCGGGACAGGGGGATTTCAGCCCCAGCATTTT. The chain joins TRBV9 to TRBJ1-5; 11 bases line up with TRBD1. Germline values: CDR1 SGDLS, CDR2 YYNGEE. The CDR3 contains 15 residues. V gave up 3 bases and J gave up 6 bases; unmatched junction bases: 5.

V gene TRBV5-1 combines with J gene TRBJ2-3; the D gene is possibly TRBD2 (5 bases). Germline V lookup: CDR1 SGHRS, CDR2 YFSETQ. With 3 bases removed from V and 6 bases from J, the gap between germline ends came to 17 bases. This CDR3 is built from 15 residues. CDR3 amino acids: CASSSLAYPSDTQYF. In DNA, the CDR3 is TGCGCCAGCAGCTCGTTAGCGTATCCCTCGGATACGCAGTATTTT. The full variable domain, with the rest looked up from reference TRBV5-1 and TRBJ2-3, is KAGVTQTPRYLIKTRGQQVTLSCSPISGHRSVSWYQQTPGQGLQFLFEYFSETQRNKGNFPGRFSGRQFSNSRSEMNVSTLELGDSALYLCASSSLAYPSDTQYFGPGTRLTVL.

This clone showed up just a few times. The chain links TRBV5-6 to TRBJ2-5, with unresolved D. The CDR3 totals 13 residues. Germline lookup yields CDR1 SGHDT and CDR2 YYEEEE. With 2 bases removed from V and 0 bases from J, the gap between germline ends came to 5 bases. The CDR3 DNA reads TGTGCCAGCAGCTTTCAGGACCAAGAGACCCAGTACTTC. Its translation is CASSFQDQETQYF.

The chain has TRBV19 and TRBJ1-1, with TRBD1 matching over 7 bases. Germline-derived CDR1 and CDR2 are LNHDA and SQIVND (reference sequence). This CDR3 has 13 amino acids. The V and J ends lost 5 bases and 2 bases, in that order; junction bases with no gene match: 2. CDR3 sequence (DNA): TGTGCCAGTAGTGGACAGGTTAACACTGAAGCTTTCTTT. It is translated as CASSGQVNTEAFF.

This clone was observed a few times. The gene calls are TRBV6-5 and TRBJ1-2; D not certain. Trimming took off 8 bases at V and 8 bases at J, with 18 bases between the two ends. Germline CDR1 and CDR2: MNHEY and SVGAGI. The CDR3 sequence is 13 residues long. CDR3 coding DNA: TGTGCCAGCGTGGTTCATTCGGAGGGCGGCTACACCTTC. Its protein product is CASVVHSEGGYTF.

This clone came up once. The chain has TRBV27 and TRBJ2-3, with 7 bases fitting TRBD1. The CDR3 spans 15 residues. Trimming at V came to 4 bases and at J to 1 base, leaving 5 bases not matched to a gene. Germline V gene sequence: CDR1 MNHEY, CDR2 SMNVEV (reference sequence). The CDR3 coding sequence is TGTGCCAGCAGTTCACCAGGACAGGGCACAGATACGCAGTATTTT. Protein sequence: CASSSPGQGTDTQYF.

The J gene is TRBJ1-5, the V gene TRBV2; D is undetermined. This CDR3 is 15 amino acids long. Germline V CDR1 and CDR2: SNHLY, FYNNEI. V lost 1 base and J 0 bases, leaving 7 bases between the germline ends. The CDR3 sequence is CASSEGGYSNQPQHF. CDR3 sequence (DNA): TGTGCCAGCAGTGAAGGCGGATATAGCAATCAGCCCCAGCATTTT.

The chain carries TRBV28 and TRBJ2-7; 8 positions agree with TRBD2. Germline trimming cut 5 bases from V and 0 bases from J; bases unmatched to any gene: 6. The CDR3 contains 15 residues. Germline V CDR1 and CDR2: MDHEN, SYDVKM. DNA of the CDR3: TGTGCCAGCAGTCCTCAAGCGGGGGTCTCCTACGAGCAGTACTTC. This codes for CASSPQAGVSYEQYF.

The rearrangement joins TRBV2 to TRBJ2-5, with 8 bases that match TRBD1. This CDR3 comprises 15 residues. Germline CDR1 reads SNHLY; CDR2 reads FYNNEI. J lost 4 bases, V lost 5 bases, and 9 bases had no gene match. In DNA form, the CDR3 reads TGTGCCAGCAGTAAAGGACAGGGATTTGGAGAGACCCAGTACTTC. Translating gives CASSKGQGFGETQYF.

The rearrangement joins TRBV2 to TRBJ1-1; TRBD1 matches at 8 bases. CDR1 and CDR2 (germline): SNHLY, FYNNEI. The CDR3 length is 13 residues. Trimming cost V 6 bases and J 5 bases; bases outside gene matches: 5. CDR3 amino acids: CASREQGGTEAFF. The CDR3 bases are TGTGCCAGCAGAGAACAGGGGGGAACTGAAGCTTTCTTT.

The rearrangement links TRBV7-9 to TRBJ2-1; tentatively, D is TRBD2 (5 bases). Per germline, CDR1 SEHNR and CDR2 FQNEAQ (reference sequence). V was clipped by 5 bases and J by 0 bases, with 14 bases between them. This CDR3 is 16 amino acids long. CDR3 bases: TGTGCCAGCAGCATACTAGATGCAAGCTCCTACAATGAGCAGTTCTTC. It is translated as CASSILDASSYNEQFF.

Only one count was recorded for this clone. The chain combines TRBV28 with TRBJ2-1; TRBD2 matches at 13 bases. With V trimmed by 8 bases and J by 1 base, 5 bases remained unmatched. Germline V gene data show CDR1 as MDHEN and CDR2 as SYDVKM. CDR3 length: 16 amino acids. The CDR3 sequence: CASGETSGRSYNEQFF. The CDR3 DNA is TGTGCCAGCGGGGAGACTAGCGGGAGGTCCTACAATGAGCAGTTCTTC. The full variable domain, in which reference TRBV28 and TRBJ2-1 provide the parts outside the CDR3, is DVKVTQSSRYLVKRTGEKVFLECVQDMDHENMFWYRQDPGLGLRLIYFSYDVKMKEKGDIPEGYSVSREKKERFSLILESASTNQTSMYLCASGETSGRSYNEQFFGPGTRLTVL.

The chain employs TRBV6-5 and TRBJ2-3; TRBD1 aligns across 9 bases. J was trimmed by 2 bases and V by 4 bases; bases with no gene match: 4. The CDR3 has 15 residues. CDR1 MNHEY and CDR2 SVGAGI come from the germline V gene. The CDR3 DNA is TGTGCCAGCAGTTCTCGGGACAGGGACACAGATACGCAGTATTTT. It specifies CASSSRDRDTDTQYF.

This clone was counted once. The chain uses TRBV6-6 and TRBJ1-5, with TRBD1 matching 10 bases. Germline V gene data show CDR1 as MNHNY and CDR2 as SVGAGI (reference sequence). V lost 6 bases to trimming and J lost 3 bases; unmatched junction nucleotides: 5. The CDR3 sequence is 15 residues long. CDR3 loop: CASSPGQGVNQPQHF. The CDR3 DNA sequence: TGTGCCAGCAGCCCCGGACAGGGGGTCAATCAGCCCCAGCATTTT.

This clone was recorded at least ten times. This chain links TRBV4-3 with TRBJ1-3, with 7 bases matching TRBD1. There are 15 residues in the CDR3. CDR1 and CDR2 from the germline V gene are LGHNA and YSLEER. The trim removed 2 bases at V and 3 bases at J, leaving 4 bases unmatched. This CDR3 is CASSQQTGSGNTIYF. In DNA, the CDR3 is TGCGCCAGCAGCCAACAGACAGGGAGTGGAAACACCATATATTTT.

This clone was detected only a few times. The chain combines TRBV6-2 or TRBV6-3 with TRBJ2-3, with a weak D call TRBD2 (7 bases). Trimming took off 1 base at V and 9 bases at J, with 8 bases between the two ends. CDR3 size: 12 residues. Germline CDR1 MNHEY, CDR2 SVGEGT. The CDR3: CASSYWGGTQYF. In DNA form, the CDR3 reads TGTGCCAGCAGTTACTGGGGGGGCACGCAGTATTTT.

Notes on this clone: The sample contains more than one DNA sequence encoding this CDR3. The CDR3 here is CASSLTGANYGYTF. The DNA of the CDR3 is TGTGCCAGCAGTTTGACAGGGGCCAACTATGGCTACACCTTC. The chain recombines TRBV27 with TRBJ1-2, with 8 bases that match TRBD1. This CDR3 is 14 amino acids long. V trimming: 3 bases; J trimming: 2 bases; junction bases outside the gene matches: 2. Germline V gene sequence: CDR1 MNHEY, CDR2 SMNVEV (reference sequence).

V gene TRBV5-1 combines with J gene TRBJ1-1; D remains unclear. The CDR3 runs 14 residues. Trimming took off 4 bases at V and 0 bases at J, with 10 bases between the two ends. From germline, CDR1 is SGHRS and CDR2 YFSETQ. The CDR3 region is CASSTDGVNTEAFF. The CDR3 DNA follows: TGCGCCAGCAGCACGGACGGGGTGAACACTGAAGCTTTCTTT.

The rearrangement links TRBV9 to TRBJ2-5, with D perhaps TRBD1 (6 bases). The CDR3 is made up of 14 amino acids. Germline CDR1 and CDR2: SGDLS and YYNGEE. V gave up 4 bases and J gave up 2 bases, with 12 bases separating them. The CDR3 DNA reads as TGTGCCAGCAGCCCCGGACAGCTGCAAGAGACCCAGTACTTC. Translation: CASSPGQLQETQYF.

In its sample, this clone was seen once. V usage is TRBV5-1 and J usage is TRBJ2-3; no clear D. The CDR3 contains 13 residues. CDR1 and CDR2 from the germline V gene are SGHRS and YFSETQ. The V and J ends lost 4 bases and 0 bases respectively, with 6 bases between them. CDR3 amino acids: CASSTDSTDTQYF. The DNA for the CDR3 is TGCGCCAGCAGCACAGACAGCACAGATACGCAGTATTTT.

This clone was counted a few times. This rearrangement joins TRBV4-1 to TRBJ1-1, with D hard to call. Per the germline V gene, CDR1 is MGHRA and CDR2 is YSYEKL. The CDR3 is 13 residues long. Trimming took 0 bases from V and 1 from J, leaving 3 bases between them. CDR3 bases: TGCGCCAGCAGCCAAGACAGGAACACTGAAGCTTTCTTT. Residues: CASSQDRNTEAFF.

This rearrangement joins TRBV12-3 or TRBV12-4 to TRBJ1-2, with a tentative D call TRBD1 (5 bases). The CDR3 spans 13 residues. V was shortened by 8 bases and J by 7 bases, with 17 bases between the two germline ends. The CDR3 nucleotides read TGTGCCAGCGGTTGGGGAGGGGACGGTGGCTACACCTTC. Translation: CASGWGGDGGYTF.

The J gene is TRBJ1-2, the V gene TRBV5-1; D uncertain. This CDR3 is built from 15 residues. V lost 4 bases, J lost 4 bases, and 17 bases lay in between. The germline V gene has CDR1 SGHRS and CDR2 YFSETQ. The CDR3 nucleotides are TGCGCCAGCAGCCCTGAGGGAGGAAGAAGCTATGGCTACACCTTC. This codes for CASSPEGGRSYGYTF.

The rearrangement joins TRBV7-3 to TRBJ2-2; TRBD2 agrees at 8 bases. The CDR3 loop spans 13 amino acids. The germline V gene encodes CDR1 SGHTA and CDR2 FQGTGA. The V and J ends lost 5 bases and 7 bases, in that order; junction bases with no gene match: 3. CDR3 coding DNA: TGTGCCAGCAGCCACGGGAGGGTCGGGGAGCTGTTTTTT. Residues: CASSHGRVGELFF.

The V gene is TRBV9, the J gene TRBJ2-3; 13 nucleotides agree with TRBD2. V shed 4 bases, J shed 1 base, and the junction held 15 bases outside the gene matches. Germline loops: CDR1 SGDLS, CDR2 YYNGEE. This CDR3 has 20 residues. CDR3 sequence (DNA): TGTGCCAGCAGCCCGACGCCAGGGACTAGCGGGACATCACGCACAGATACGCAGTATTTT. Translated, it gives CASSPTPGTSGTSRTDTQYF.

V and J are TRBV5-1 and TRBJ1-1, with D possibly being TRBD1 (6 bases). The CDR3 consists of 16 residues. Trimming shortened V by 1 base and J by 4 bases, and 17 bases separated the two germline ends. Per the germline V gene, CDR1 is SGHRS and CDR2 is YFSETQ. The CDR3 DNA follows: TGCGCCAGCAGCTTGAACGGGGGGCAAGTCGGCACTGAAGCTTTCTTT. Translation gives CASSLNGGQVGTEAFF.